These T cell receptor beta chains were read from a single sample in a study of beta chain features in type 1 diabetes. Only in-frame clones appear in the TCRdb table, and some are missing; sequencing was by immunoSEQ multiplex PCR. The table lists hundreds of thousands of clones, more than 13% of them singletons. Sequenced sample: naive CD4+ T cells from blood. These receptors were collected from a man younger than 35 with type 1 diabetes. Each CDR3 is given with its conserved first and last residue. The order of the fields is clone size, J gene, V gene, D gene, CDR3 DNA, CDR3 protein. A D gene is named only where the DNA matches it firmly. Clone sizes are given selectively: once, few, many, or a class where the clone is expanded.

>.|TRBJ2-7|TRBV21-1|.
TGTGCCAGCACTTCCCGCGTCTCCTACGAGCAGTACTTC
CASTSRVSYEQYF
>few|TRBJ1-5|TRBV9|.
TGTGCCAGCAGCGTAGCAGGGTCCAATCAGCCCCAGCATTTT
CASSVAGSNQPQHF
>few|TRBJ2-7|TRBV7-2|.
TGTGCCAGCAGCTTAGTTTCAGGGGAGGAGCAGTACTTC
CASSLVSGEEQYF
>.|TRBJ2-1|TRBV9|TRBD2
TGTGCCAGCAGCGTAGCTGGCGGGGGGGTCAATGAGCAGTTCTTC
CASSVAGGGVNEQFF
>.|TRBJ2-5|TRBV2|.
TGTGCCAGCAGTGAAGCGTCACAACAAGAGACCCAGTACTTC
CASSEASQQETQYF
>.|TRBJ2-5|TRBV28|.
TGTGCCAGCAGTCCACAGGGGACCCAGTACTTC
CASSPQGTQYF
>.|TRBJ1-6|TRBV27|.
TGTGCCAGCAGTTTACGAAGCACGAATTCACCCCTCCACTTT
CASSLRSTNSPLHF
>few|TRBJ2-1|TRBV10-2|TRBD1
TGCGCCAGTCCGGGACAGGGGAAATTCTTC
CASPGQGKFF
>few|TRBJ2-1|TRBV5-4|.
TGTGCCAGCAGTTCGGGGATCTCCTACAATGAGCAGTTCTTC
CASSSGISYNEQFF
>.|TRBJ2-7|TRBV11-2|.
TGTGCCAGCAGCTTAGCAGGCGTCTCCTACGAGCAGTACTTC
CASSLAGVSYEQYF
>.|TRBJ2-3|TRBV4-1|TRBD2
TGCGCCAGCAGCGAAAGATTAGCGGGAGGGCTGGATACGCAGTATTTT
CASSERLAGGLDTQYF
>few|TRBJ2-7|TRBV7-3|.
TGTGCCAGCAGCTGGACGGCAGGGGGGTACGAGCAGTACTTC
CASSWTAGGYEQYF
>.|TRBJ1-3|TRBV29-1|.
TGCAGCGTTGAAACGGTGGGAAACACCATATATTTT
CSVETVGNTIYF
>few|TRBJ2-7|TRBV27|TRBD2
TGTGCCAGTAGAAGCGGGACGTACTCCTACGAGCAGTACTTC
CASRSGTYSYEQYF
>.|TRBJ2-1|TRBV5-1|TRBD1
TGCGCCAGCAGTGGACAGGGCTCCTACAATGAGCAGTTCTTC
CASSGQGSYNEQFF
>.|TRBJ1-6|TRBV9|TRBD1
TGTGCCAGCAGCCGGGACAGAAATTCACCCCTCCACTTT
CASSRDRNSPLHF
>.|TRBJ1-1|TRBV2|.
TGTGCCAGCAGGAAGGGGGAAGGTATGAACACTGAAGCTTTCTTT
CASRKGEGMNTEAFF
>.|TRBJ2-7|TRBV7-9|.
TGTGCCAGCAGCTTAGGTTACGAGGACTACGAGCAGTACTTC
CASSLGYEDYEQYF
>.|TRBJ2-3|TRBV30|.
TGTGCCTGGAGTGTAGAGGGACCGACCACGGACGCCACAGATACGCAGTATTTT
CAWSVEGPTTDATDTQYF
>few|TRBJ1-2|TRBV27|.
TGTGCCAGCAGACCGACGGCTCGGGGTGGCTACACCTTC
CASRPTARGGYTF
>few|TRBJ1-1|TRBV9|TRBD1
TGTGCCAGCAGCGTAGCGGGACAGGGGGCGGGCACTGAAGCTTTCTTT
CASSVAGQGAGTEAFF
>few|TRBJ1-2|TRBV27|.
TGTGCCAGCAGTTTAAAGGACAGCGCTAACTATGGCTACACCTTC
CASSLKDSANYGYTF